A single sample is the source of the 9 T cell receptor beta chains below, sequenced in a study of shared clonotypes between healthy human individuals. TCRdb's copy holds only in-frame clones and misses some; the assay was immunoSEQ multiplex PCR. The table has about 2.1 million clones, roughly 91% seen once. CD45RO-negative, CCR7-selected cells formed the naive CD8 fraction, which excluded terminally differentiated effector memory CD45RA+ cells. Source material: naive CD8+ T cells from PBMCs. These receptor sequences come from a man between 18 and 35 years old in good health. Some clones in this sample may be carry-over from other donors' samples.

CDR3 in DNA: TGCGCCAGCAGCCCGGGACTAGCCTCAGTGGGGGAGCAGTTCTTC. Translated: CASSPGLASVGEQFF. The V and J genes are TRBV4-3 and TRBJ2-1, with 9 bases matching TRBD2. V was clipped by 4 bases and J by 10 bases; unmatched bases: 11. Germline loops: CDR1 LGHNA, CDR2 YSLEER. CDR3 size: 15 residues.

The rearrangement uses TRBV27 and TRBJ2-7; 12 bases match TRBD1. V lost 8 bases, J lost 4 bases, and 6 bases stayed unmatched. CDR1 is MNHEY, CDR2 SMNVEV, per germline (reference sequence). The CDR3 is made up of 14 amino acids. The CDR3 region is CASAGGQGAYEQYF. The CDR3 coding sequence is TGTGCCAGCGCAGGGGGACAGGGGGCTTACGAGCAGTACTTC.

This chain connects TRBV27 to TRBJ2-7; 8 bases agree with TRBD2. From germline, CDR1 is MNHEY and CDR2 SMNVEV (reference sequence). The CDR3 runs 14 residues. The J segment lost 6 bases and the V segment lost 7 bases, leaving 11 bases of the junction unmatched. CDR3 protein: CASMLAGGSIEQYF. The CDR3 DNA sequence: TGTGCCAGCATGCTCGCGGGAGGATCGATCGAGCAGTACTTC.

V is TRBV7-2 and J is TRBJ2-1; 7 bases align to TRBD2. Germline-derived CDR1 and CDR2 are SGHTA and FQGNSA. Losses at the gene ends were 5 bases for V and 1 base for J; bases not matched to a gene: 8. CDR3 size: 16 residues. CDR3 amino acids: CASSPASGRSYNEQFF. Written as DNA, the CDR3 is TGTGCCAGCAGCCCTGCTAGCGGAAGATCCTACAATGAGCAGTTCTTC. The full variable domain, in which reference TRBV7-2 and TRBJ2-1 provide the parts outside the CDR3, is GAGVSQSPSNKVTEKGKDVELRCDPISGHTALYWYRQSLGQGLEFLIYFQGNSAPDKSGLPSDRFSAERTGGSVSTLTIQRTQQEDSAVYLCASSPASGRSYNEQFFGPGTRLTVL.

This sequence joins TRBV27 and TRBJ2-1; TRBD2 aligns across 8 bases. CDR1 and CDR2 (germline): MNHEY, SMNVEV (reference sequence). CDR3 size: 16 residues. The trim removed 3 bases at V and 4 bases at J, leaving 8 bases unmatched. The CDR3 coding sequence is TGTGCCAGCAGTTTGGTAGCGGGAAACTTTTACAATGAGCAGTTCTTC. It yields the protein CASSLVAGNFYNEQFF.

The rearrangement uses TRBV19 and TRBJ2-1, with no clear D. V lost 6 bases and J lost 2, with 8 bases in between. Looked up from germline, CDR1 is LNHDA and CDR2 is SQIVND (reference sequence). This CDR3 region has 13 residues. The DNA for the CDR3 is TGTGCCAGTAGAGCTAGTCCCTACAATGAGCAGTTCTTC. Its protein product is CASRASPYNEQFF. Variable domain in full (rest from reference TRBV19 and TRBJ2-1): DGGITQSPKYLFRKEGQNVTLSCEQNLNHDAMYWYRQDPGQGLRLIYYSQIVNDFQKGDIAEGYSVSREKKESFPLTVTSAQKNPTAFYLCASRASPYNEQFFGPGTRLTVL.

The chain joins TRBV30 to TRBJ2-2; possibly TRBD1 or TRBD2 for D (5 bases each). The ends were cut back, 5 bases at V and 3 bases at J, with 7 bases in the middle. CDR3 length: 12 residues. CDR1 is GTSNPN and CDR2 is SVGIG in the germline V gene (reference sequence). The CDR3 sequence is CAWRGDTGELFF. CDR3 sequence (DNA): TGTGCCTGGCGAGGGGACACCGGGGAGCTGTTTTTT.

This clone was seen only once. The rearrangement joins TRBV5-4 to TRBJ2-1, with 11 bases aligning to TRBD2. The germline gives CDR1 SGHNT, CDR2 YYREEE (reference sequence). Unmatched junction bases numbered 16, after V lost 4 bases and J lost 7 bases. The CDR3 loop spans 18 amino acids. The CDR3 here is CASSPATSGSIKGNEQFF. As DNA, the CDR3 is TGTGCCAGCAGCCCCGCTACTAGCGGGAGTATAAAGGGGAATGAGCAGTTCTTC.

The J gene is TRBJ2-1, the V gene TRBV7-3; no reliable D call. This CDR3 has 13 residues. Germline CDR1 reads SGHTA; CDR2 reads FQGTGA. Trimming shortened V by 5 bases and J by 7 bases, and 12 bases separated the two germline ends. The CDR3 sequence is CASSEEPWNEQFF. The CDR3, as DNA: TGTGCCAGCAGCGAGGAACCTTGGAATGAGCAGTTCTTC.